This T cell receptor beta chain was recovered during a study of cytomegalovirus exposure and HLA in healthy donors. The study ran its PCR with 60 Vbeta and 13 Jbeta primers. Clones were read by immunoSEQ multiplex PCR, and TCRdb kept only the in-frame ones, dropping some. The sample includes over 150,000 clones, approximately 80% of them seen just once. The donors (healthy individuals) were bone marrow donors. As for this clone: Its antigen is currently unknown.

The CDR3 sequence is 13 residues long. Per germline, CDR1 SGHNT and CDR2 YYREEE (reference sequence). The study, taken as a whole, reports: Beyond CMV serostatus, there was no information to go on about immune exposure.

Sequenced sample: PBMCs. The chain is built from TRBV5-4 and TRBJ2-5; no clear D gene. The J call is doubtful: the DNA matches TRBJ2-7 better. This receptor was identified in a young man in good health and CMV-seropositive. The CDR3 loop is CASSPGEPYEQYF. CDR3 DNA: TGTGCCAGCAGCCCTGGAGAACCCTACGAGCAGTACTTC.